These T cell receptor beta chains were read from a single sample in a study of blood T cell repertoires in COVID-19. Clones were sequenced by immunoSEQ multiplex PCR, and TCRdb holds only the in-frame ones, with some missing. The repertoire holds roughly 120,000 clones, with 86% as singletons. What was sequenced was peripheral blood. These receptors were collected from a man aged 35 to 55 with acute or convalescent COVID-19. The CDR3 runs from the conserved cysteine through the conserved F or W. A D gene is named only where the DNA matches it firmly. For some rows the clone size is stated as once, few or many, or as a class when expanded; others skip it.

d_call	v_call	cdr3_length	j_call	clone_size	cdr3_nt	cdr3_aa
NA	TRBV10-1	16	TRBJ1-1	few	TGCGCCATCCCACACAAACTAAGATCACGGAGGGGACCGTCGCAATTT	CAIPHKLRSRRGPSQF
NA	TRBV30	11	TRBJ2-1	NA	TGTGCCTCCCTTAGCGCCTTGGAGCAGTTCTTC	CASLSALEQFF
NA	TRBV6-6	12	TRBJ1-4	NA	TGTGCCAGCAGTTACTCCCAAGAAAAACTGTTTTTT	CASSYSQEKLFF
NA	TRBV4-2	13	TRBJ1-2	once	TGTGCCAGCAGCCAAGACCAGTTCTATGGCTACACCTTC	CASSQDQFYGYTF
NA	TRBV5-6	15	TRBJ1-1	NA	TGTGCCAGCAGCTTGGGACCCCGGGGTGTCACTGAAGCTTTCTTT	CASSLGPRGVTEAFF
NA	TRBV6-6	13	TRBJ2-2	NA	TGTGCCAGCATCGTTCAGGACACCGGGGAGCTGTTTTTT	CASIVQDTGELFF
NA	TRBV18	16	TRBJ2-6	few	TGTGCCAGCTCACCTCCGAGTTTCGGTGGGGCCAACGTCCTGACTTTC	CASSPPSFGGANVLTF
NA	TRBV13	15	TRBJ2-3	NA	TGTGCCAGCAGATTAAGGGTTACAGGGCCAGATACGCAGTATTTT	CASRLRVTGPDTQYF
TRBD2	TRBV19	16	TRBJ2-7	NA	TGTGCCAGTAGTATCGGGGGGGGAGGACCTAAGGACGAGCAGTACTTC	CASSIGGGGPKDEQYF
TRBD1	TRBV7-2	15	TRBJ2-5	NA	TGTGCCAGCAGCTCTTCGACAGGGGCCCAAGAGACCCAGTACTTC	CASSSSTGAQETQYF
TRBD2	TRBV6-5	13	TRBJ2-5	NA	TGTGCCAGCGTACTAGCGGGAGGAGAGACCCAGTACTTC	CASVLAGGETQYF
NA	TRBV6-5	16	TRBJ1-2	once	TGTGCCAGCAGTTACTCGGCGCTTGGGGGCCCCTATGGCTACACCTTC	CASSYSALGGPYGYTF
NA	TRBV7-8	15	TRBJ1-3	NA	TGTGCCAGCAGCTTACAGGGCCTCTCTGGAAACACCATATATTTT	CASSLQGLSGNTIYF
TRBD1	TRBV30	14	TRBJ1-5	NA	TGTGCCTGGAGTGCCGACAGGGTAAGTCAGCCCCAGCATTTT	CAWSADRVSQPQHF
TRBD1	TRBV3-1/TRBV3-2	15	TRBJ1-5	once	TGTGCCAGCAGCCAAGGGACAGGGTTCGGGGATCCCCAGCATTTT	CASSQGTGFGDPQHF
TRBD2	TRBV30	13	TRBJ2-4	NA	TGTGCCTGGAGACCACTAGCGGAGGACATTCAGTACTTC	CAWRPLAEDIQYF
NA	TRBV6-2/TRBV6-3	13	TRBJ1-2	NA	TGTGCCAGCAGTCGACAGGAATACTATGGCTACACCTTC	CASSRQEYYGYTF
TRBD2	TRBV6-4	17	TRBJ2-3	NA	TGTGCCAGCAGTGAAAAGGGACTAGCGGGAGTCACAGATACGCAGTATTTT	CASSEKGLAGVTDTQYF
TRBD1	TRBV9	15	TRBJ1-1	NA	TGTGCCAGCAGCCCTCGGACAGGGGCAAACACTGAAGCTTTCTTT	CASSPRTGANTEAFF
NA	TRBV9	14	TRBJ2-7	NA	TGTGCCAGCAGCGTAGCGGACAAGTCCTACGAGCAGTACTTC	CASSVADKSYEQYF
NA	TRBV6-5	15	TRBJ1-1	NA	TGTGCCAGCAGTTACGAGGGGAGGAGGAACACTGAAGCTTTCTTT	CASSYEGRRNTEAFF
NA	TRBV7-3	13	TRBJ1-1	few	TGTGCCAGCCGGCGGGGTATGAACACTGAAGCTTTCTTT	CASRRGMNTEAFF
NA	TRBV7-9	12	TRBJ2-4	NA	TGTGCCAGCAGTCAGGGGAAAAACATTCAGTACTTC	CASSQGKNIQYF
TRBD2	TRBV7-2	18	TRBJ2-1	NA	TGTGCCAGCAGCTTAGCTACTAGCGGGTTGGGCACCTACAATGAGCAGTTCTTC	CASSLATSGLGTYNEQFF
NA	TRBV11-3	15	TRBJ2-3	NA	TGTGCCAGCAGCCCCAGGAGCGGAGACACAGATACGCAGTATTTT	CASSPRSGDTDTQYF
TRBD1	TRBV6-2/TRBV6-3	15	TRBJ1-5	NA	TGTGCCAGCAGTCTATCCGGGACAGGGGGTCAGCCCCAGCATTTT	CASSLSGTGGQPQHF
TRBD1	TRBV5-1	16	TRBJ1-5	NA	TGCGCCAGCAGCCCAGGGACAGGGAGTCTCAATCAGCCCCAGCATTTT	CASSPGTGSLNQPQHF
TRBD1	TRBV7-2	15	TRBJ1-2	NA	TGTGCCAGCAGCCGCGCAGGGGGCACTAACTATGGCTACACCTTC	CASSRAGGTNYGYTF
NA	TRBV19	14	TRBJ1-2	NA	TGTGCCAGTAGTCAGCGGGGGTCGAACTATGGCTACACCTTC	CASSQRGSNYGYTF
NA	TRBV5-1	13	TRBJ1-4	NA	TGCGCCAGCAGCGCCTGGGAGGGAGAAAAACTGTTTTTT	CASSAWEGEKLFF
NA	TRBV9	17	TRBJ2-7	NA	TGTGCCAGCAGCCCCCAACGTGGGGGGACCCAAACCTACGAGCAGTACTTC	CASSPQRGGTQTYEQYF
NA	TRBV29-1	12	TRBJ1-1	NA	TGCAGCGTTGCGGGGGTACCGGGAGAAGCTTTCTTT	CSVAGVPGEAFF
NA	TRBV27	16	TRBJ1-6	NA	TGTGCCAGCAGCTCAACACCGACAGGAGGATATTCACCCCTCCACTTT	CASSSTPTGGYSPLHF
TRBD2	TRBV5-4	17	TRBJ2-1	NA	TGTGCCAGCAGCTTGGCACAAAGCGGGAGGGCCTTCAATGAGCAGTTCTTC	CASSLAQSGRAFNEQFF
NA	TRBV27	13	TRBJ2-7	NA	TGTGCCAGCAGTCTCGGACAGACCTACGAGCAGTACTTC	CASSLGQTYEQYF